This is a list of T cell receptor beta chains from one sample in a study of blood T cell repertoires in COVID-19. The method was immunoSEQ multiplex PCR; TCRdb's version includes in-frame clones alone and lacks a portion of them. The table lists a few hundred thousand clones, more than 80% of them singletons. Source material: PBMCs or T cells enriched from blood (not recorded which). Receptor source: a man aged 18 to 30 who had recovered from COVID-19. The CDR3 runs from the conserved cysteine through the conserved F or W. Fields, in order: J gene, V gene, CDR3 protein.

TRBJ1-6 TRBV27 CASSLLHSGGSSPLHF
TRBJ1-5 TRBV30 CAWTDPGTVTIFYSNQPQHF
TRBJ2-1 TRBV6-4 CASSVNWQGLDQFF
TRBJ2-5 TRBV6-2/TRBV6-3 CASSYSRTSGGGGETQYF
TRBJ1-2 TRBV5-1 CASSSGLDTDYGYTF
TRBJ1-5 TRBV6-2/TRBV6-3 CASSYLARSNQPQHF
TRBJ1-4 TRBV18 CASSPGGNEKLFF
TRBJ2-1 TRBV9 CASSVASGGALNEQFF
TRBJ2-1 TRBV6-4 CASSGEGTRYRNEQFF
TRBJ1-1 TRBV9 CASSGTGQNTEAFF
TRBJ2-7 TRBV19 CASSPPGGRGVVSEQYF
TRBJ2-1 TRBV9 CASSVAAGQVGFNEQFF
TRBJ2-7 TRBV9 CASTHEQYF
TRBJ1-1 TRBV5-1 CASSFAAGGGGTEAFF
TRBJ2-1 TRBV6-5 CASSYSRTGQDNEQFF
TRBJ2-7 TRBV19 CASSWLAGGMYEQYF
TRBJ2-7 TRBV3-1/TRBV3-2 CASSQGGGTGEQYF
TRBJ1-1 TRBV10-2 CASSPGTGATEAFF
TRBJ2-7 TRBV28 CASSLTGLTSYEQYF
TRBJ1-1 TRBV11-2 CASSLEGRVRNTEAFF
TRBJ2-1 TRBV28 CASKQGVRYNEQFF
TRBJ2-2 TRBV5-5 CASSSPLQGKVGELFF
TRBJ1-2 TRBV6-1 CASSEIGVTNYGYTF
TRBJ2-3 TRBV19 CASSRLAGSSTDTQYF
TRBJ2-7 TRBV28 CASTPTRGNPYEQYF
TRBJ2-4 TRBV28 CASSWGLRGVGAKNIQYF
TRBJ2-7 TRBV2 CASKRTASAGNEQYF
TRBJ2-7 TRBV7-9 CASSFLRDSSYEQYF
TRBJ1-2 TRBV11-2 CASSFLPLDSYGYTF